These T cell receptor beta chains were read from a single sample in a study of tumor and adjacent non-tumor tissue in lung cancer. MiXCR, applied by TCRdb to the multiplex PCR reads, yields one record per CDR3 protein. Of more than 85,000 distinct CDR3 sequences in the sample, about 61% were seen once. The sample consisted of distant non-tumor lung tissue. These receptors all stem from a man between 60 and 75 years old with non-small cell lung cancer. Each CDR3 is given with its conserved first and last residue. The D gene is left open where the match is weak. Rows may omit the clone size; those that give it use once, few, many or a size class.

d_gene,j_gene,abundance,v_gene,CDR3nt,CDR3aa
TRBD2,TRBJ2-1,-,TRBV29-1,TGCAACGTCTCAGCGGGGTTCTGCAATGAGCAGTTCTTC,CNVSAGFCNEQFF
-,TRBJ1-5,many,TRBV19,TGTGCCAGTAGTTCCAGGGGAGGAGGCAATCAGCCCCAGCATTTT,CASSSRGGGNQPQHF
-,TRBJ2-3,-,TRBV6-6,TGTTCCACCAGTTACGGGGAGGACATTTTCTACACAGATACGCAGTATTTT,CSTSYGEDIFYTDTQYF
TRBD2,TRBJ2-7,many,TRBV5-4,TGTGCCAGCAGCTTGCAGTTAGCGGGAAGTTACGAGCAGTACTTC,CASSLQLAGSYEQYF
TRBD2,TRBJ2-4,-,TRBV6-2/TRBV6-3,TGTGTCAATAGTAGTCCGGCGGGAGGAAACATTCAGTACTTC,CVNSSPAGGNIQYF
-,TRBJ2-5,many,TRBV5-1,TGCGCCAGCAGCTTGGTGGCGGGAACACCAGGGGAGACCCAGTACTTC,CASSLVAGTPGETQYF
TRBD2,TRBJ2-1,medium-sized,TRBV11-2,TGTGCCAGCAGCTTGGAGGGACTAGCGGGAGCAGGATACAATGAGCAGTTCTTC,CASSLEGLAGAGYNEQFF
-,TRBJ2-1,-,TRBV29-1,TGCAGCGTTGAAGGTAAACATAGCTCCTACAATGAGCGATTCTTC,CSVEGKHSSYNERFF
-,TRBJ1-5,few,TRBV7-8,TGTGCCACCAGCTTTGCCCGTAGCAATCAGCCCCAGCATTTT,CATSFARSNQPQHF
-,TRBJ1-2,-,TRBV2,TGTGCCAGCAGTGTCCGGAGGGCGGGCTACACCTTC,CASSVRRAGYTF
TRBD2,TRBJ2-2,-,TRBV6-6,TGTGCCAGTAATCTCCGGGAGGGGGGGACCGGGGAGCTGTTTTTT,CASNLREGGTGELFF
TRBD1,TRBJ2-5,many,TRBV29-1,TGCAGCGTTGACGAGGACAGGGGGCGGTCAGAGACCCAGTACTTC,CSVDEDRGRSETQYF
TRBD2,TRBJ2-3,-,TRBV4-3,TGCACCAGCAGCCCGAGACCTGCGGGGGGGACAGATATGCAGTATTTT,CTSSPRPAGGTDMQYF
-,TRBJ2-1,-,TRBV29-1,TGCAGCGTTGGAGGGACTCTCCTCTTCTACAATGAGCAGTTCTTC,CSVGGTLLFYNEQFF
-,TRBJ2-1,-,TRBV20-1,TGCGGTGCTAGAGACCTAGCGAAATACAATGAGCAGTTCTTC,CGARDLAKYNEQFF
TRBD2,TRBJ2-1,-,TRBV7-9,TGTGCCATGAGCTCGGCGGCTAGCGGTCGCTCCTACAATGAGCAGTTCTTC,CAMSSAASGRSYNEQFF
TRBD1,TRBJ1-5,once,TRBV20-1,TGCAGTGCTAGCCCGACAGGGAGTAGCAATCAGCCCAAGCATTTT,CSASPTGSSNQPKHF
-,TRBJ2-1,many,TRBV6-5,TGTGCCAGCAGTTCACCCCTAGGCAGCTCCTACAATGAGCAGTTCTTC,CASSSPLGSSYNEQFF
-,TRBJ1-2,-,TRBV11-2,TGTGCCAGCACCCCCCTGGCAGGAAACTATGACTACACCTTC,CASTPLAGNYDYTF
-,TRBJ2-2,-,TRBV6-2/TRBV6-3,TGTGTCAGCAGTTACACGCCAGGACTCGGGGAACTGTTTTTT,CVSSYTPGLGELFF
-,TRBJ1-6,-,TRBV6-6,TGTGCCAGCAGTTACGAGCTTTGGGGATCCTATAATTCACCCCTCCGCTTT,CASSYELWGSYNSPLRF
-,TRBJ1-1,-,TRBV5-1,TGCGCCAGCAGCCTGCCGCAGGTGCAGGCCACTGAAGCTTTCTTT,CASSLPQVQATEAFF
TRBD2,TRBJ2-1,-,TRBV20-1,TGCAGTGCTAGAGATCCCGGACTAGCGGGCTTAAGTGAGCAGTTCTTC,CSARDPGLAGLSEQFF
TRBD2,TRBJ2-1,-,TRBV6-2/TRBV6-3,TGTGCCAGTAGCATCCCGATAATAGCGGGGGACAATGAGCACTTCTTC,CASSIPIIAGDNEHFF
-,TRBJ1-1,-,TRBV14,TGTGCCAGCGGATCAACAGCCGACGGGGGCAACACTGAAGCTTTCTTT,CASGSTADGGNTEAFF
-,TRBJ2-7,-,TRBV28,TGCGCCAGCAGCGGAGGTGGCTACGAGCGGTACTTC,CASSGGGYERYF
-,TRBJ1-3,-,TRBV29-1,TGCAGCGCTCGAGTGGGGCAGCACTCTGGAAACACCATATATTTT,CSARVGQHSGNTIYF
-,TRBJ1-2,many,TRBV5-1,TGCGCCAGCAGCGCCCAGACTAACTATGGCTACACCTTC,CASSAQTNYGYTF
-,TRBJ2-4,-,TRBV11-2,TGTGTCAGCAGCCGTGATATCTCATGGGTCGCCAGAAACATTCAGTACTTC,CVSSRDISWVARNIQYF
-,TRBJ2-5,-,TRBV6-5,TGTGCCAGTACCCAGAGGTGGGGGGCTAGGCAAGAGGCCCAGTACTTC,CASTQRWGARQEAQYF
-,TRBJ2-1,-,TRBV6-1,TGTGGCAGCAGTGAAGATGTGTGGAGGATCGACAATGAGCAGTTCTTC,CGSSEDVWRIDNEQFF
-,TRBJ2-5,-,TRBV11-2,TGTGCCAGCAGCCCCCGTACTAGCTTGGTAGGGGAGACCCAGTACTTC,CASSPRTSLVGETQYF
TRBD1,TRBJ1-2,-,TRBV6-5,TGTGCCAGCAGTCACTGGACAGGGCGCAAATATGGCTACACCTTC,CASSHWTGRKYGYTF
-,TRBJ2-3,-,TRBV12-3/TRBV12-4,TGTGCCAGTAGTTTTTCCCCTTATCAGGTCCCTCGAGGTACAGATACGCAGTATTTT,CASSFSPYQVPRGTDTQYF
-,TRBJ2-1,-,TRBV29-1,TGCAGCGTTAACGAGGCCACACAGGGTGGCATGGCTGAGCATTTCTTC,CSVNEATQGGMAEHFF
TRBD2,TRBJ2-3,-,TRBV5-6,TGTGCCAGCAACGTAGCGGGAAGCACAGATACGCAGTATTTT,CASNVAGSTDTQYF
TRBD2,TRBJ2-1,-,TRBV7-8,TGTGCCAGCAGCTTAGCGAGCGGGGGGCCTGGTCGGCACAATGGGCAGTTCTTC,CASSLASGGPGRHNGQFF
-,TRBJ2-2,-,TRBV11-3,TGTGCCATCAGCCCCGAGGAGCCCACCTGGGAGCTGTTTTTT,CAISPEEPTWELFF
-,TRBJ2-3,many,TRBV7-9,TGTGCCAGCAGCTTAGAGTTAGTTCGGACAACAGATACGCAGTATTTT,CASSLELVRTTDTQYF
TRBD2,TRBJ2-1,-,TRBV29-1,TGCAGCGGGGGACTGGCGGGAGTTGAGGGCAATGAGCAGTTCTTC,CSGGLAGVEGNEQFF
-,TRBJ2-1,-,TRBV4-3,TGCACCAGCAGCCAAGGGACTGGGGGAGCCGTGATCTACAATGAGCAGTTCTTC,CTSSQGTGGAVIYNEQFF